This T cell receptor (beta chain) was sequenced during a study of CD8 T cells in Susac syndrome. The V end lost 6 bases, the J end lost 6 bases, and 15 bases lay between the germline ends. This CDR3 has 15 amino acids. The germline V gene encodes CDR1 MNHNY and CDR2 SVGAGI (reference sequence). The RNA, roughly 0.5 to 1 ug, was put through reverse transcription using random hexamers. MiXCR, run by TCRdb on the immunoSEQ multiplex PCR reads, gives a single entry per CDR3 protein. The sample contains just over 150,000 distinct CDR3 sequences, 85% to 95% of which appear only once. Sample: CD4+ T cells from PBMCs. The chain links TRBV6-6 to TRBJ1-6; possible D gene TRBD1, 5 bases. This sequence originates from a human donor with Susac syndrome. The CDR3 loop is CASSPLRESNSPLHF. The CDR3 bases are TGTGCCAGCAGCCCCCTCAGGGAGAGTAATTCACCCCTCCACTTT.